This TCR beta chain derives from a study of CD8+ T cells in alopecia areata. Across the study: The duration of tofacitinib was 6 to 18 months, with 6 months off drug afterward.

The treatment here: oral pan-JAK inhibitor, 5-10 mg twice daily. Details on this clone: Antigen specificity is unknown.

Extraction of RNA preceded its reverse transcription into cDNA, which served as the sequencing template. TCRdb's copy holds only in-frame clones and misses some; the assay was immunoSEQ multiplex PCR. The table lists 110,000 to 150,000 clones, roughly 52% of them singletons. Germline CDR1 SGHVS, CDR2 FQNEAQ. The CDR3 runs to 14 residues. V was shortened by 1 base and J by 2 bases, with 9 bases between the two germline ends. Findings and limits, study-wide: Unlike in mice, where it was clearer, TCR sharing across patients was less clear, possibly HLA-related.

This sample comprised CD8+ T cells sorted from blood, obtained at week 4, from a patient treated with tofacitinib. The clonotype originates from a human donor with alopecia areata. The chain is built from TRBV7-8 and TRBJ2-7, with D perhaps matching TRBD2 (5 bases). As DNA, the CDR3 is TGTGCCAGCAGCTTAGACCTGGGAGCCTACGAGCAGTACTTC. Amino acid sequence: CASSLDLGAYEQYF.